These 16 T cell receptor beta chains were all obtained from the same sample, sequenced in a study of OX40 agonist ivuxolimab in advanced cancers. Using immunoSEQ multiplex PCR, the repertoire was profiled, and TCRdb retains in-frame clones only, with some absent. In the table there are 40,000 to 55,000 clones, roughly 90% of which are singletons. The sample here was CD4+ or CD8+ T cells sorted from blood, taken in a trial of the OX40 agonist ivuxolimab. These TCRs come from an adult with an advanced solid tumor such as melanoma, head and neck, liver or kidney cancer.

This clone was seen once. V gene TRBV28 combines with J gene TRBJ1-2, with 7 bases identical to TRBD1. With 4 bases clipped from V and 6 bases from J, the junction kept 17 bases outside the gene matches. Germline V gene data show CDR1 as MDHEN and CDR2 as SYDVKM. The CDR3 is made up of 17 amino acids. The CDR3, as DNA: TGTGCCAGCAGTTCCGCCAGGGGGAGGCTGGGCTACGATGGCTACACCTTC. This encodes CASSSARGRLGYDGYTF.

The chain is built from TRBV6-1 and TRBJ2-7, with TRBD2 as a possible D gene (6 bases). The V and J ends lost 4 bases and 1 base respectively, with 14 bases between them. CDR1 and CDR2 (germline): MNHNS, SASEGT. The CDR3 is 15 amino acids. In nucleotides, the CDR3 is TGTGCCAGCAGTGTCATGGTGGCGGGGTCCTACGAGCAGTACTTC. Amino acids: CASSVMVAGSYEQYF.

The chain has TRBV20-1 and TRBJ1-2; tentatively, D is TRBD1 (5 bases). The germline V gene encodes CDR1 DFQATT and CDR2 SNEGSKA (reference sequence). Trimming shortened V by 7 bases and J by 8 bases, and 14 bases separated the two germline ends. The CDR3 is 11 residues long. The CDR3 DNA is TGCAGTGGTCAGGGCCCCACCGGCTACACCTTC. Its translation: CSGQGPTGYTF.

The rearrangement joins TRBV5-1 to TRBJ1-1; 10 nucleotides match TRBD1. CDR3 length equals 17 residues. J lost 5 bases, V lost 3 bases, and 13 bases had no gene match. Germline CDR1 and CDR2: SGHRS and YFSETQ. This CDR3 reads CASSSPGTGASGTEAFF. The DNA of the CDR3 is TGCGCCAGCAGCTCGCCCGGGACAGGGGCTTCGGGGACTGAAGCTTTCTTT.

J is TRBJ2-7 and V is TRBV27; 13 bases agree with TRBD2. This CDR3 has 16 residues. Trimming took 4 bases from V and 4 from J; bases not matched to a gene: 7. Germline V gives CDR1 MNHEY, CDR2 SMNVEV (reference sequence). The CDR3 spells CASSSHGTSGIYEQYF. The DNA of the CDR3 is TGTGCCAGCAGTTCCCACGGGACTAGCGGGATATACGAGCAGTACTTC.

V usage is TRBV7-8 and J usage is TRBJ1-1; D is uncertain. V was cut by 2 bases and J by 1 base, with 11 bases left in between. Looked up from germline, CDR1 is SGHVS and CDR2 is FQNEAQ. The CDR3 contains 15 residues. The CDR3: CASSLHPQTNTEAFF. As DNA, the CDR3 is TGTGCCAGCAGCTTACACCCTCAAACGAACACTGAAGCTTTCTTT. Full variable domain (remainder filled in from reference TRBV7-8 and TRBJ1-1): GAGVSQSPRYKVAKRGQDVALRCDPISGHVSLFWYQQALGQGPEFLTYFQNEAQLDKSGLPSDRFFAERPEGSVSTLKIQRTQQEDSAVYLCASSLHPQTNTEAFFGQGTRLTVV.

V usage is TRBV11-1 and J usage is TRBJ2-1; D might be TRBD1 or TRBD2, each matching 5 bases. This CDR3 region has 16 residues. V lost 6 bases and J lost 0, with 15 bases in between. Germline V gene lookup returns CDR1 SGHAT and CDR2 FQDESV (reference sequence). CDR3 nucleotide sequence: TGTGCCAGCAGAGCTTATGGGGGTAGCTCCTACAATGAGCAGTTCTTC. This translates into CASRAYGGSSYNEQFF.

This clone was counted a single time. V and J are TRBV27 and TRBJ2-6, with TRBD2 matching over 8 bases. CDR3 length: 16 amino acids. The junction had 2 bases not matched to a gene; V was cut back by 2 bases and J by 2 bases. The germline V gene has CDR1 MNHEY and CDR2 SMNVEV (reference sequence). The CDR3 protein is CASSLPGGPGANVLTF. In nucleotides, the CDR3 is TGTGCCAGCAGTTTACCGGGAGGGCCTGGGGCCAACGTCCTGACTTTC.

This rearrangement joins TRBV5-6 to TRBJ2-1; no firm D call. From germline, CDR1 is SGHDT and CDR2 YYEEEE. V shed 0 bases and J shed 9 bases, with 10 bases lying between them. This CDR3 is 13 amino acids long. The CDR3 sequence is CASSLEGWGEQFF. The CDR3 bases are TGTGCCAGCAGCTTGGAGGGCTGGGGTGAGCAGTTCTTC. The complete variable domain, with remaining parts taken from reference TRBV5-6 and TRBJ2-1, reads DAGVTQSPTHLIKTRGQQVTLRCSPKSGHDTVSWYQQALGQGPQFIFQYYEEEERQRGNFPDRFSGHQFPNYSSELNVNALLLGDSALYLCASSLEGWGEQFFGPGTRLTVL.

V gene TRBV7-9 combines with J gene TRBJ2-1; D perhaps matches TRBD1 (6 bases). V lost 0 bases, J lost 15 bases, and 15 bases lay in between. CDR3 length: 13 amino acids. Per the germline V gene, CDR1 is SEHNR and CDR2 is FQNEAQ (reference sequence). The CDR3 loop is CASSLAPEGVLFF. CDR3 nucleotide sequence: TGTGCCAGCAGCTTAGCGCCCGAGGGGGTGCTGTTCTTC. Combining the CDR3 with reference TRBV7-9 and TRBJ2-1 gives the whole variable domain DTGVSQNPRHKITKRGQNVTFRCDPISEHNRLYWYRQTLGQGPEFLTYFQNEAQLEKSRLLSDRFSAERPKGSFSTLEIQRTEQGDSAMYLCASSLAPEGVLFFGPGTRLTVL.

The chain employs TRBV6-1 and TRBJ2-7, with no clear D. The CDR3 sequence is 12 residues long. Germline loops: CDR1 MNHNS, CDR2 SASEGT. Trimming cost V 1 base and J 6 bases, with 7 bases left between them. CDR3 sequence reads: CASSEGRPEQYF. The DNA for the CDR3 is TGTGCCAGCAGTGAAGGTCGGCCCGAGCAGTACTTC.

The chain is built from TRBV2 and TRBJ1-2; 7 bases match TRBD1. Trimming cost V 6 bases and J 4 bases; bases outside gene matches: 5. Germline V gives CDR1 SNHLY, CDR2 FYNNEI. The CDR3 runs 13 residues. This CDR3 reads CASRAGTAYGYTF. CDR3 sequence (DNA): TGTGCCAGCAGGGCAGGGACAGCCTATGGCTACACCTTC. The full variable domain, in which reference TRBV2 and TRBJ1-2 provide the parts outside the CDR3, is EPEVTQTPSHQVTQMGQEVILRCVPISNHLYFYWYRQILGQKVEFLVSFYNNEISEKSEIFDDQFSVERPDGSNFTLKIRSTKLEDSAMYFCASRAGTAYGYTFGSGTRLTVV.

In DNA, the CDR3 is TGTGCCATCAGTGACCGGGACAGGCGTAACTATGGCTACACCTTC. Protein: CAISDRDRRNYGYTF. The chain has TRBV10-3 and TRBJ1-2, with 8 nucleotides matching TRBD1. This CDR3 has 15 amino acids. Trimming at V came to 3 bases and at J to 1 base, leaving 4 bases not matched to a gene. Germline values: CDR1 ENHRY, CDR2 SYGVKD.

The genes are TRBV6-6 and TRBJ1-2; no definite D call. Between the trimmed V and J ends, which lost 5 bases and 4 bases, there was a span of 8 bases. The CDR3 runs 12 residues. Germline V CDR1 and CDR2: MNHNY, SVGAGI (reference sequence). CDR3 sequence reads: CASSQETYGYTF. The CDR3 nucleotides read TGTGCCAGCAGTCAAGAGACCTATGGCTACACCTTC.

The CDR3 sequence is CASSAWQGNTEAFF. The CDR3 DNA follows: TGCGCCAGCAGTGCCTGGCAGGGGAACACTGAAGCTTTCTTT. The rearrangement joins TRBV10-2 to TRBJ1-1, with a weak D call TRBD1 (5 bases). Germline CDR1 WSHSY, CDR2 SAAADI. The ends were cut back, 4 bases at V and 1 base at J, with 10 bases in the middle. The CDR3 is made up of 14 amino acids.

This sequence joins TRBV25-1 and TRBJ2-7; D remains ambiguous. Germline V gene lookup returns CDR1 MGHDK and CDR2 SYGVNS. The CDR3 is 11 amino acids. V shed 3 bases and J shed 3 bases, with 3 bases lying between them. For the CDR3, the DNA is TGTGCCAGCAGTGAGGACTACGAGCAGTACTTC. It encodes CASSEDYEQYF.